The entry below describes one TCR beta chain. Its antigen is unidentified. The germline V and J ends were trimmed by 7 bases and 4 bases, with 16 bases remaining between them. This CDR3 spans 14 amino acids. The germline V gene has CDR1 SEHNR and CDR2 FQNEAQ (reference sequence). The data are from a study of response to subunit inactivated influenza vaccine. MiXCR was run by TCRdb on the RT-PCR reads, yielding one entry per CDR3 protein. This table has under 850,000 distinct CDR3 sequences, roughly 18% appearing once. Study-level points and caveats: The authors suggested that every seasonal influenza vaccination recruits few new T cells.

Here the sequenced sample was PBMCs from blood, taken 5 to 6 days after vaccination. This sequence was found in a man in his forties or fifties who received an inactivated influenza vaccine. The chain has TRBV7-9 and TRBJ2-5; the D is unclear. This chain's CDR3 is CASTKAPTGETQYF. In nucleotides, the CDR3 is TGTGCCAGCACCAAAGCCCCCACTGGAGAGACCCAGTACTTC.